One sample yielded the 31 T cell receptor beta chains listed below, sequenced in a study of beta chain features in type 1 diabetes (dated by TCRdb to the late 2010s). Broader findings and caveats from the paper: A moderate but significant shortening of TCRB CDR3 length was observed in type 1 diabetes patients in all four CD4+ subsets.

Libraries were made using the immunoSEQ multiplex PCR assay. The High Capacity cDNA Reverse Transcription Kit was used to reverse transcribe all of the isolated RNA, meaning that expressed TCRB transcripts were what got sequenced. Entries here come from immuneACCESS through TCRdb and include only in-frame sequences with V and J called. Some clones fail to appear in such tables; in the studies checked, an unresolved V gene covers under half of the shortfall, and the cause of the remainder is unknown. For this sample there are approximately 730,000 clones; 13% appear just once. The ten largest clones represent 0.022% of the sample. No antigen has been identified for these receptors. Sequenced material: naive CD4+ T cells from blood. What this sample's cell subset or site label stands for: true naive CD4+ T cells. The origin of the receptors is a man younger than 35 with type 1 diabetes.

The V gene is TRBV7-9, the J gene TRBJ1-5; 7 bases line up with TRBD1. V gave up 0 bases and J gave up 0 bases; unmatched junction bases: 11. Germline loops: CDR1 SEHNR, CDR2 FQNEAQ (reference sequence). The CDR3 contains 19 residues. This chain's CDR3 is CASSLAVGTARYSNQPQHF. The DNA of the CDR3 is TGTGCCAGCAGCTTAGCCGTGGGGACAGCACGTTATAGCAATCAGCCCCAGCATTTT.

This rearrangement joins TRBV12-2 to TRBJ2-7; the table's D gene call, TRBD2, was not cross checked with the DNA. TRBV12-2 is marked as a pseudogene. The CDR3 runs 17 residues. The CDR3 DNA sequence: TGTGCAAGTCGCTTAACTAGCGGGGGCCCGTTCTCCTACGAGCAGTACTTC. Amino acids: CASRLTSGGPFSYEQYF.

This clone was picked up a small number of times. The CDR3 reads CASSAKRGGVETQYF. CDR3 in DNA: TGTGCCAGCAGCGCCAAGCGGGGTGGCGTGGAGACCCAGTACTTC. The rearrangement joins TRBV5-4 to TRBJ2-5, with 7 bases fitting TRBD2. Trimming at V came to 4 bases and at J to 5 bases, leaving 11 bases not matched to a gene. The CDR3 contains 15 residues. Per germline, CDR1 SGHNT and CDR2 YYREEE (reference sequence). Variable domain in full (rest from reference TRBV5-4 and TRBJ2-5): ETGVTQSPTHLIKTRGQQVTLRCSSQSGHNTVSWYQQALGQGPQFIFQYYREEENGRGNFPPRFSGLQFPNYSSELNVNALELDDSALYLCASSAKRGGVETQYFGPGTRLLVL.

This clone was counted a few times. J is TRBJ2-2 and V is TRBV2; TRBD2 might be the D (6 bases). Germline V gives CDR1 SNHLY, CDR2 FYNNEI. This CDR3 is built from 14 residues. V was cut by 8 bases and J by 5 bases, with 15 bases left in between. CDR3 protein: CASGGTGETGELFF. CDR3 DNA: TGTGCCAGCGGTGGGACGGGGGAGACCGGGGAGCTGTTTTTT.

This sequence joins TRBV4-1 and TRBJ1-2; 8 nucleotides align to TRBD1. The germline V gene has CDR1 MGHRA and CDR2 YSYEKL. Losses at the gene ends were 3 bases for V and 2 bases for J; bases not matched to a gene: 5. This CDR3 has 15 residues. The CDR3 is CASSQVDRGNYGYTF. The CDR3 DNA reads TGCGCCAGCAGCCAGGTTGACAGGGGAAACTATGGCTACACCTTC.

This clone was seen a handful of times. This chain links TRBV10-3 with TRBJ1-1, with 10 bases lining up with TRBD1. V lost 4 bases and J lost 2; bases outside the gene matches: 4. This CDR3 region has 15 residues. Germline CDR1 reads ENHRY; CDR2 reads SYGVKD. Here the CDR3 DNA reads TGTGCCATCAGTGCGCGGGACAGGGGAAACACTGAAGCTTTCTTT. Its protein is CAISARDRGNTEAFF.

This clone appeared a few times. The DNA of the CDR3 is TGTGCCAGCAGTTTTGGACGGTACTCTGGAAACACCATATATTTT. Translation: CASSFGRYSGNTIYF. The V gene is TRBV5-8, the J gene TRBJ1-3, with D unclear. Germline CDR1 reads SGHTS; CDR2 reads YDEGEE. Trimming took off 5 bases at V and 0 bases at J, with 12 bases between the two ends. This CDR3 spans 15 amino acids.

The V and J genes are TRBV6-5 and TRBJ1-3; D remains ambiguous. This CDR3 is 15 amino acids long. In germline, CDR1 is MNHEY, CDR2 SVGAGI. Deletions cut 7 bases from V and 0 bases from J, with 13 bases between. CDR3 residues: CASILNWDSGNTIYF. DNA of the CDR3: TGTGCCAGCATCCTGAACTGGGACTCTGGAAACACCATATATTTT.

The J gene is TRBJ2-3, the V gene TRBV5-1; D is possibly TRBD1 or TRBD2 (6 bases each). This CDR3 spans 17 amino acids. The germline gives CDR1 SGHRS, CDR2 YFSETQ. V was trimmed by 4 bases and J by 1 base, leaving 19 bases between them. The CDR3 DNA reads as TGCGCCAGCAGCGCGTCGGGGGCCCCACGGGGCACAGATACGCAGTATTTT. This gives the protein CASSASGAPRGTDTQYF.

The CDR3 bases are TGTGCCAGCAGCGTAGCGACGGCGGTTTATACAGATACGCAGTATTTT. Its translation is CASSVATAVYTDTQYF. The rearrangement joins TRBV9 to TRBJ2-3; D remains unclear. Germline V gene data show CDR1 as SGDLS and CDR2 as YYNGEE. The germline V and J ends were trimmed by 0 bases and 3 bases, with 14 bases remaining between them. There are 16 residues in the CDR3.

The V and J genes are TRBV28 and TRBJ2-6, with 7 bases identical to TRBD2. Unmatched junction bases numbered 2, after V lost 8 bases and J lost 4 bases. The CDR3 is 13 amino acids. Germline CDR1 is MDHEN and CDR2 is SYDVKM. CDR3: CASLREGANVLTF. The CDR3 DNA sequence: TGTGCCAGCTTGCGGGAGGGGGCCAACGTCCTGACTTTC.

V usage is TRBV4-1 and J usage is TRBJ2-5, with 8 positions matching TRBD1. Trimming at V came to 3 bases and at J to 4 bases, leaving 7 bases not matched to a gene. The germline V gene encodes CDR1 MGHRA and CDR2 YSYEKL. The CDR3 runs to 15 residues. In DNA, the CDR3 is TGCGCCAGCAGCCAGGGGCAGGGGGCCCCAGAGACCCAGTACTTC. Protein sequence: CASSQGQGAPETQYF.

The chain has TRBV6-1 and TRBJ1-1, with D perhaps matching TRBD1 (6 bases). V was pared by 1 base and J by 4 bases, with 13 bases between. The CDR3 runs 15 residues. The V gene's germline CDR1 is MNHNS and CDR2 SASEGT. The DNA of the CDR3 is TGTGCCAGCAGTGAAGACAGGGTATGGCGCACTGAAGCTTTCTTT. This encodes CASSEDRVWRTEAFF.

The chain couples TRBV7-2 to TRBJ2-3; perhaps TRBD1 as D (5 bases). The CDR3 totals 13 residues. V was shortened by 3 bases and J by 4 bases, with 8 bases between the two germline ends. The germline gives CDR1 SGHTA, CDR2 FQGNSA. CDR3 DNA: TGTGCCAGCAGCTTGGGGCAACCAGATACGCAGTATTTT. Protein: CASSLGQPDTQYF.

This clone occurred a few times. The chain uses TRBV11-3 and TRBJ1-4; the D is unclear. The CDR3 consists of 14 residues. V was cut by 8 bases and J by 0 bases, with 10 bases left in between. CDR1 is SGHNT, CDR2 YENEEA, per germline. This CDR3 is CASGRGTTNEKLFF. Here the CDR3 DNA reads TGTGCCAGCGGACGAGGGACAACTAATGAAAAACTGTTTTTT.

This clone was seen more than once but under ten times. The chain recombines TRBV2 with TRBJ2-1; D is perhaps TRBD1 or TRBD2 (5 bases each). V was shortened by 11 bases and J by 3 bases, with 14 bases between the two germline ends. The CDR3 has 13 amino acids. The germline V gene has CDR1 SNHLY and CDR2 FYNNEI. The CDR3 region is CAGTQDFYNEQFF. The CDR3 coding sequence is TGTGCCGGAACACAGGACTTCTACAATGAGCAGTTCTTC.

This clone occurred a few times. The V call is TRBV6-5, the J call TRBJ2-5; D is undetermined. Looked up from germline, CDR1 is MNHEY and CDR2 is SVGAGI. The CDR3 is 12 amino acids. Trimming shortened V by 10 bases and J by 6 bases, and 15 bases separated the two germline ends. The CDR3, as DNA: TGTGCCATCAGGTCAGAGACCCAGACCCAGTACTTC. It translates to CAIRSETQTQYF.

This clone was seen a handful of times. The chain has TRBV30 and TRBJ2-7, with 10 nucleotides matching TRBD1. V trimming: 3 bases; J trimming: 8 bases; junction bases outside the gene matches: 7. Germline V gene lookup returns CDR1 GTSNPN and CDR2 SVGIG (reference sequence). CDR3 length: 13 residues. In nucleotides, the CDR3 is TGTGCCTGGAGCGCCCGGGACAGGGGCAAGCAGTACTTC. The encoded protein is CAWSARDRGKQYF.

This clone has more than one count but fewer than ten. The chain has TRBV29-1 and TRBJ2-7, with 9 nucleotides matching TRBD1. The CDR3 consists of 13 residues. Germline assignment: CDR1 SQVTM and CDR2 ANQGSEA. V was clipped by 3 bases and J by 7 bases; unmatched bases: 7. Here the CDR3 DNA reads TGCAGCGTTGATGACGGGACAGGGAGGGAGCAGTACTTC. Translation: CSVDDGTGREQYF.

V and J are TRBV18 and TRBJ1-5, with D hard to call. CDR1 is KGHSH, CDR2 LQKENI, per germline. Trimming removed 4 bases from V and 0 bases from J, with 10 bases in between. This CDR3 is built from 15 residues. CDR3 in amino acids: CASSLTAYSNQPQHF. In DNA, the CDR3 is TGTGCCAGCTCACTTACAGCGTATAGCAATCAGCCCCAGCATTTT.

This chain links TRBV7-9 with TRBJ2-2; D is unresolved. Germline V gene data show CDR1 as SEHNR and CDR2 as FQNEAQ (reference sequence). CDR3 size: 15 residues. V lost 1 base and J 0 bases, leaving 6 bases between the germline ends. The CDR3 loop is CASSLGRTNTGELFF. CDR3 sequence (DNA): TGTGCCAGCAGCTTAGGAAGGACGAACACCGGGGAGCTGTTTTTT.

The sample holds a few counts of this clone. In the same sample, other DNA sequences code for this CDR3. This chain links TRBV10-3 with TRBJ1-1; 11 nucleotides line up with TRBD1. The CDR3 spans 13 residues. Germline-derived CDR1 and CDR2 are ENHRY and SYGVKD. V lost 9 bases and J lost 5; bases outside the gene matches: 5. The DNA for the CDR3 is TGTGCCATACGGGGACAGGGGGGAACTGAAGCTTTCTTT. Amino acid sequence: CAIRGQGGTEAFF.

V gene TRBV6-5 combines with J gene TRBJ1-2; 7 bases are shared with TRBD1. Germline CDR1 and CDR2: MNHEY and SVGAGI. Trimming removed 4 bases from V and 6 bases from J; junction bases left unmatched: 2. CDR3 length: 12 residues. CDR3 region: CASSFRGNGYTF. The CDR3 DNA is TGTGCCAGCAGTTTCAGGGGGAATGGCTACACCTTC.

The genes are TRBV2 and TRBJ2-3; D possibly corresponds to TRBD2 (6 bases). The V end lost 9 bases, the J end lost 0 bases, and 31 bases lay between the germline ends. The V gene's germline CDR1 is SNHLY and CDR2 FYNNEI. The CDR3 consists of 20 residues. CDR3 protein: CARKDALADYKPLSTDTQYF. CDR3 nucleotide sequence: TGTGCCAGGAAAGATGCCTTAGCGGACTATAAACCCCTTAGCACAGATACGCAGTATTTT.

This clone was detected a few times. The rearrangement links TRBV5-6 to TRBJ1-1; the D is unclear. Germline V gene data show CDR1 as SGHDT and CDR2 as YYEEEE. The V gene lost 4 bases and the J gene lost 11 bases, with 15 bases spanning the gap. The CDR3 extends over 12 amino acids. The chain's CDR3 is CASSRPPNLAFF. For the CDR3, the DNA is TGTGCCAGCAGCCGCCCCCCCAATCTTGCTTTCTTT. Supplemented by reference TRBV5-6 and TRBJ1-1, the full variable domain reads DAGVTQSPTHLIKTRGQQVTLRCSPKSGHDTVSWYQQALGQGPQFIFQYYEEEERQRGNFPDRFSGHQFPNYSSELNVNALLLGDSALYLCASSRPPNLAFFGQGTRLTVV.

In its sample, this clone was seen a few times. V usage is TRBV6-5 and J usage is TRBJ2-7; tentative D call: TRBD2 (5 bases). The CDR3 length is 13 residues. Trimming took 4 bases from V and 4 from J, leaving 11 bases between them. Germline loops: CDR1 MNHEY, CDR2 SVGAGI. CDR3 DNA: TGTGCCAGCAGTTCCCTCCCGGGGTACGAGCAGTACTTC. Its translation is CASSSLPGYEQYF.

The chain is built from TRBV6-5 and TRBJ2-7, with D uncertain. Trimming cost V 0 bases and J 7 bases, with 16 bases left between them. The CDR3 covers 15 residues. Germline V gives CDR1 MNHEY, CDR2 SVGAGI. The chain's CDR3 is CASSYSKLGSWEQYF. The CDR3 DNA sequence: TGTGCCAGCAGTTACTCGAAACTCGGTTCGTGGGAGCAGTACTTC.

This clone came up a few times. CDR3 bases: TGCGCCAGCAGTGAGGCCACAGGCCTGGGGTTCCAAGAGACCCAGTACTTC. Amino acids: CASSEATGLGFQETQYF. J is TRBJ2-5 and V is TRBV10-1; maybe TRBD1 (5 bases). V was shortened by 2 bases and J by 1 base, with 17 bases between the two germline ends. Germline V lookup: CDR1 WNHNN, CDR2 SYGVQD (reference sequence). There are 17 residues in the CDR3.

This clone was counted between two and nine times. The CDR3 region has the DNA TGCGCCAGCAGCTTGGGTGGCAGTCTCTACGAGCAGTACTTC. Its protein is CASSLGGSLYEQYF. The chain combines TRBV5-1 with TRBJ2-7; D is uncertain. Germline lookup yields CDR1 SGHRS and CDR2 YFSETQ. The CDR3 is 14 residues long. V gave up 0 bases and J gave up 3 bases, with 10 bases separating them.

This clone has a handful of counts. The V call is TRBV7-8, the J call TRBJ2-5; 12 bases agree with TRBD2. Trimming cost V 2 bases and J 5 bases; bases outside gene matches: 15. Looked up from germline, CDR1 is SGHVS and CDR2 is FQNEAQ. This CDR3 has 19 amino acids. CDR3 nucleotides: TGTGCCAGCAGCTTACGGCGACTAGCGGGGGACAAAGGGGAGGAGACCCAGTACTTC. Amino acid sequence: CASSLRRLAGDKGEETQYF.

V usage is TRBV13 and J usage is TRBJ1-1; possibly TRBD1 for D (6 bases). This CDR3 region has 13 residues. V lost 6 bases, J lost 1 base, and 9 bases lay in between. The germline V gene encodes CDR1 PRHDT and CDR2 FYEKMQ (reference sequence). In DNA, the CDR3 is TGTGCCAGCAGTCGGACAGAGAACACTGAAGCTTTCTTT. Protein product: CASSRTENTEAFF.